This TCR beta chain was captured by sequencing in a study of T cells after yellow fever vaccination. Only a few counts were recorded for this clonotype. Its antigen is still unknown. Each CDR3 protein is one row after TCRdb ran MiXCR on the 5' RACE reads. The sample consists of hundreds of thousands of distinct CDR3 sequences, about 13% of them appearing once. Study outcomes and limitations: Reappearance after the booster was observed for most primary-vaccination clones (more than 95% CD4, about 85% CD8).

The CDR3 has 13 residues. Looked up from germline, CDR1 is MRHNA and CDR2 is SNTAGT. The V and J ends lost 5 bases and 2 bases respectively, with 7 bases between them. Specimen: PBMCs, collected on the day of the yellow fever booster vaccination. This TCR derives from a young man who received the YFV17D yellow fever vaccine. The chain is built from TRBV6-4 and TRBJ2-1; D not resolved. The CDR3, as DNA: TGTGCCAGCAGTACCTACCCCTACAATGAGCAGTTCTTC. Its protein is CASSTYPYNEQFF.